This T cell receptor (beta chain) was recovered during a study of human T cells and chemical hapten exposure. Study information: Alopecia universalis, totalis or areata was present in patients who were mostly female. Study results and caveats: Donors in the study had alopecia, meaning their immune response may differ from healthy people's.

This clonotype was counted at least ten times. Its antigen is unknown. The CDR3 contains 14 residues. Trimming removed 4 bases from V and 0 bases from J, with 10 bases in between. Time point noted: patch test 1, 2 weeks after DPC sensitization. As to treatment: therapeutic diphenylcyclopropenone sensitization with weekly scalp DPC. TCRdb passed the RACE reads through MiXCR, listing each CDR3 protein once. This table holds roughly 360,000 distinct CDR3 sequences, roughly 5% found once. The sample consisted of whole blood, taken in connection with sensitization to the hapten diphenylcyclopropenone (DPC). The chain carries TRBV12-3 or TRBV12-4 and TRBJ2-7; D is uncertain. This receptor was taken from a woman in her fifties or sixties with alopecia areata. Some clones in this sample may be carry-over from other donors' samples. In DNA form, the CDR3 reads TGTGCCAGCAGTTATTCGTCTCTCTCCTACGAGCAGTACTTC. It yields the protein CASSYSSLSYEQYF.